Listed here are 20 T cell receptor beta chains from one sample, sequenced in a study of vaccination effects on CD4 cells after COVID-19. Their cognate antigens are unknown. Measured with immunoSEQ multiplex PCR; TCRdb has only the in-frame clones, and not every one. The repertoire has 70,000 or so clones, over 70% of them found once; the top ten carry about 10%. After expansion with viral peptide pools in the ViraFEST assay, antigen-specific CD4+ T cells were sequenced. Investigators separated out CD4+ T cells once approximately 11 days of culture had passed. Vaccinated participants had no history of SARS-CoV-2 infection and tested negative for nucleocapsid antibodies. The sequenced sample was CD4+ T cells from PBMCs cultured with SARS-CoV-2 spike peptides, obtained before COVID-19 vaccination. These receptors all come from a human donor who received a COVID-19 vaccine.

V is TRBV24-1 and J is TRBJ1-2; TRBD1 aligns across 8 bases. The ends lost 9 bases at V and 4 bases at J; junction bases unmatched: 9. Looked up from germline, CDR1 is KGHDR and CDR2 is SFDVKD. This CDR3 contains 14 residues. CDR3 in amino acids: CATSRAGTGYGYTF. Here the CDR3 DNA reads TGTGCCACCTCAAGAGCCGGGACAGGCTATGGCTACACCTTC.

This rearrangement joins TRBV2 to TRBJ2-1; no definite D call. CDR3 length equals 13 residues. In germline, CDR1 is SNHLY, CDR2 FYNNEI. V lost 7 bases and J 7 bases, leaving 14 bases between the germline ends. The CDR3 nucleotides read TGTGCCAGCACCTTGACACCAGCGAATGAGCAGTTCTTC. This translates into CASTLTPANEQFF.

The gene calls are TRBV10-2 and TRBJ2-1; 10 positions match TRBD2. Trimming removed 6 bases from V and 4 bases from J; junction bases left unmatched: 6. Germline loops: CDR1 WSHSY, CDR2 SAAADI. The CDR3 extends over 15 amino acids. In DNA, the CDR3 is TGCGCCAGCAGGTTGCCTAGCGGGGGTTACAATGAGCAGTTCTTC. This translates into CASRLPSGGYNEQFF.

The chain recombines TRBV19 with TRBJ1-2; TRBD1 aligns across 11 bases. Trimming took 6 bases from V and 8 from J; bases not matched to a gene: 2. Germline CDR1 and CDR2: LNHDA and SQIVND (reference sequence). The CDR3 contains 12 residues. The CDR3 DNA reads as TGTGCCAGTAGGAGGACAGGGGGCGGCTACACCTTC. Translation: CASRRTGGGYTF.

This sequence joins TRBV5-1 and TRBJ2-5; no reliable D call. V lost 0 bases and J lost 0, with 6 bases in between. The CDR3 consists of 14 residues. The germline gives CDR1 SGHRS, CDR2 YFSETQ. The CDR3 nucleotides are TGCGCCAGCAGCTTGGCGTCAAACCAAGAGACCCAGTACTTC. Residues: CASSLASNQETQYF.

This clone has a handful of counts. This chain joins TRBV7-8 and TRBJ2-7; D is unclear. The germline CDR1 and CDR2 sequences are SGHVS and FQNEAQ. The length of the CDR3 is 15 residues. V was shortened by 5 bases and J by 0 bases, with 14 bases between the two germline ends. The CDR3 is CASSPAIGSSYEQYV. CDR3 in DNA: TGTGCCAGCAGCCCGGCCATAGGAAGCTCCTACGAGCAGTACGTC.

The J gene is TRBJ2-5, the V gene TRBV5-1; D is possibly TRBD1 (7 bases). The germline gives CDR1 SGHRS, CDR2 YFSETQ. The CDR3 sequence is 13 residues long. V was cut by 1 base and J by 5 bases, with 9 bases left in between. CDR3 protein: CASSLSGGETQYF. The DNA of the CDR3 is TGCGCCAGCAGCTTGTCAGGGGGGGAGACCCAGTACTTC.

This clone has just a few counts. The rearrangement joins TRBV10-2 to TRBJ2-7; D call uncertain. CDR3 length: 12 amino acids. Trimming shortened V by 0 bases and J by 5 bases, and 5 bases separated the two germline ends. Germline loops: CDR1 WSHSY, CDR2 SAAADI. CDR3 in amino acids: CASSESYNEQYV. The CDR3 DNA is TGCGCCAGCAGTGAGTCGTATAACGAGCAGTACGTC.

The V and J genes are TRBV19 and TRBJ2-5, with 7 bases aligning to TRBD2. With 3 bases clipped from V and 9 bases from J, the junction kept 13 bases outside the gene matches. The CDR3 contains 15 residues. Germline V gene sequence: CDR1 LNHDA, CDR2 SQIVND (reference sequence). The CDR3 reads CASSISGTIVGAQYF. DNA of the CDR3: TGTGCCAGTAGTATTTCGGGGACTATCGTTGGGGCCCAGTACTTC.

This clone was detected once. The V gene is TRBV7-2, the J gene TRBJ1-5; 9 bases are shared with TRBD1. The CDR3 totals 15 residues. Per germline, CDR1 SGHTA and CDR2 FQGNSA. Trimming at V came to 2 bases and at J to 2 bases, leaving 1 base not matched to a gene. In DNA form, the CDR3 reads TGTGCCAGCAGCTTAACAGGGGGCGGCAATCAGCCCCAGCATTTT. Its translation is CASSLTGGGNQPQHF.

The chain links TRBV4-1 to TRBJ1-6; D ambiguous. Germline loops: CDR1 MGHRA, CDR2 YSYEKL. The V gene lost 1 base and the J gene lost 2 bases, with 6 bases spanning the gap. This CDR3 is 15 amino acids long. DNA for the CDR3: TGCGCCAGCAGCCAAGGTACAACCTATAATTCACCCCTCCACTTT. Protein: CASSQGTTYNSPLHF.

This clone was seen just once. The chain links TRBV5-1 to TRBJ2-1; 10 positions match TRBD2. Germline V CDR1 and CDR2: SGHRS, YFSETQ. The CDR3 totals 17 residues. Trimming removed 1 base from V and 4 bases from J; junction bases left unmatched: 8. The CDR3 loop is CASSLSASGGLYNEQFF. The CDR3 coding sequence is TGCGCCAGCAGCTTGAGTGCTAGCGGGGGATTATACAATGAGCAGTTCTTC.

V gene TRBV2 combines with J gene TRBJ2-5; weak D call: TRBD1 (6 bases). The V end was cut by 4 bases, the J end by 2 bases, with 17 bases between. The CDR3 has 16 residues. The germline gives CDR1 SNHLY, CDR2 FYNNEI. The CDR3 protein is CASSGGLGATQETQYF. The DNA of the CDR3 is TGTGCCAGCAGTGGGGGTCTGGGGGCCACACAAGAGACCCAGTACTTC. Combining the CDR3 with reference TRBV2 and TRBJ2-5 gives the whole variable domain EPEVTQTPSHQVTQMGQEVILRCVPISNHLYFYWYRQILGQKVEFLVSFYNNEISEKSEIFDDQFSVERPDGSNFTLKIRSTKLEDSAMYFCASSGGLGATQETQYFGPGTRLLVL.

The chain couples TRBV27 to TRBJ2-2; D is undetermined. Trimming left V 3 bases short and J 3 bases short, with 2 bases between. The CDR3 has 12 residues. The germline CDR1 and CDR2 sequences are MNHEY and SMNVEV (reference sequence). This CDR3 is CASSFDTGELFF. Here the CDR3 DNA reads TGTGCCAGCAGTTTCGACACCGGGGAGCTGTTTTTT.

DNA of the CDR3: TGTGCCAGCAGTGAGAGGGCGGTTCTGGAGACCCAGTACTTC. It yields the protein CASSERAVLETQYF. The rearrangement links TRBV2 to TRBJ2-5; tentatively, D is TRBD2 (5 bases). V was trimmed by 3 bases and J by 5 bases, leaving 13 bases between them. CDR1 is SNHLY and CDR2 is FYNNEI in the germline V gene. The CDR3 is made up of 14 amino acids.

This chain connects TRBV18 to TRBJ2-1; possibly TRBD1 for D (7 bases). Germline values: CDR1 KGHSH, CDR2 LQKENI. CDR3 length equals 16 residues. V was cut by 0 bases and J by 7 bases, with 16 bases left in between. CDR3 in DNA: TGTGCCAGCTCACCACCCACAGGGGTCCGGGAGAATGAGCAGTTCTTC. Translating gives CASSPPTGVRENEQFF.

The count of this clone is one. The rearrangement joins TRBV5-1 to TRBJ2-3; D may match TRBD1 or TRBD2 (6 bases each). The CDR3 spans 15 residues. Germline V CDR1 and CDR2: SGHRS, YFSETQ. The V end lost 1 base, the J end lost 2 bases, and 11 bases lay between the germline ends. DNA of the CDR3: TGCGCCAGCAGCTTGCGGGGGCATAACACAGATACGCAGTATTTT. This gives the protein CASSLRGHNTDTQYF.

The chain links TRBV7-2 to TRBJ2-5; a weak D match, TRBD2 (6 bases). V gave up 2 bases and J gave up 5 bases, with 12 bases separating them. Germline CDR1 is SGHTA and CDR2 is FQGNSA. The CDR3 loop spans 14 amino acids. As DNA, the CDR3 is TGTGCCAGCAGCTTAATAGGCGGGGACGAGACCCAGTACTTC. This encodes CASSLIGGDETQYF.

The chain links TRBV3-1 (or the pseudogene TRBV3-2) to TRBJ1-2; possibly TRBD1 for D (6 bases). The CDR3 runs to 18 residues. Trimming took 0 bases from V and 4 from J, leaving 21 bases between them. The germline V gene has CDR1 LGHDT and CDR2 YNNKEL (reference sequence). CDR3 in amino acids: CASSQDIDGGLFGYGYTF. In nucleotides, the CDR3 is TGTGCCAGCAGCCAAGATATCGACGGGGGGCTTTTTGGCTATGGCTACACCTTC.

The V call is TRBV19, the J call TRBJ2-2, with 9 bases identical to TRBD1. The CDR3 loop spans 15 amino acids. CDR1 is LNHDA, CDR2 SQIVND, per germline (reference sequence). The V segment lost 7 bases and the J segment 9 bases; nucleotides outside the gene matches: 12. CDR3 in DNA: TGTGCCAGTACCGTACCGGGACAGGGTACCCGGGAGCTGTTTTTT. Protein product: CASTVPGQGTRELFF.